Below are 27 T cell receptor beta chains sequenced from a single sample in a study of cytomegalovirus exposure and HLA in healthy donors. PCR primers comprised 60 Vbeta and 13 Jbeta primers. The data were produced by immunoSEQ multiplex PCR, yet TCRdb's version contains in-frame clones alone and is incomplete. The sample shows 90,000 to 150,000 clones, 65% to 75% of them seen only once. Input material: PBMCs. All receptors derive from a woman aged 50 to 60 in good health and CMV-seropositive.

V and J are TRBV19 and TRBJ1-1; tentative D call: TRBD1 (6 bases). The germline CDR1 and CDR2 sequences are LNHDA and SQIVND (reference sequence). V was pared by 5 bases and J by 1 base, with 14 bases between. The CDR3 runs to 15 residues. CDR3 in amino acids: CASSGTGYANTEAFF. DNA for the CDR3: TGTGCCAGTAGTGGAACAGGGTATGCGAACACTGAAGCTTTCTTT. The full variable domain, completed using reference TRBV19 and TRBJ1-1, is DGGITQSPKYLFRKEGQNVTLSCEQNLNHDAMYWYRQDPGQGLRLIYYSQIVNDFQKGDIAEGYSVSREKKESFPLTVTSAQKNPTAFYLCASSGTGYANTEAFFGQGTRLTVV.

The chain links TRBV12-2 to TRBJ2-2; TRBD2 is the table's D call and was not checked against the DNA. TRBV12-2 is classified as a pseudogene. The CDR3 is made up of 24 amino acids. This CDR3 is CASRLASPGTSARRSGMVTGELFF. CDR3 in DNA: TGTGCAAGTCGCTTAGCCTCACCCGGCACTAGCGCCCGTCGGTCAGGGATGGTAACCGGGGAGCTGTTTTTT.

The chain uses TRBV19 and TRBJ1-4; D ambiguous. Germline loops: CDR1 LNHDA, CDR2 SQIVND (reference sequence). V was clipped by 2 bases and J by 4 bases, with 11 bases between them. There are 15 residues in the CDR3. The CDR3 bases are TGTGCCAGTAGTATACGGGGAACGAATAATGAAAAACTGTTTTTT. It encodes CASSIRGTNNEKLFF.

V is TRBV5-1 and J is TRBJ2-5; no reliable D call. V gave up 3 bases and J gave up 5 bases, with 14 bases separating them. The CDR3 consists of 14 residues. CDR1 is SGHRS and CDR2 is YFSETQ in the germline V gene. The chain's CDR3 is CASSSTPGRETQYF. CDR3 nucleotides: TGCGCCAGCAGCTCGACCCCTGGCAGGGAGACCCAGTACTTC.

The chain employs TRBV4-1 and TRBJ1-1, with 9 positions matching TRBD1. Germline values: CDR1 MGHRA, CDR2 YSYEKL. This CDR3 spans 19 amino acids. V lost 0 bases and J lost 4; bases outside the gene matches: 15. As DNA, the CDR3 is TGCGCCAGCAGCCAAGATCTTCTACAGGGGGCGCGGGTGACCACTGAAGCTTTCTTT. Amino acids: CASSQDLLQGARVTTEAFF.

The chain uses TRBV27 and TRBJ1-5; D is ambiguous. Trimming shortened V by 2 bases and J by 2 bases, and 10 bases separated the two germline ends. Germline lookup yields CDR1 MNHEY and CDR2 SMNVEV (reference sequence). The CDR3 has 15 residues. The CDR3 coding sequence is TGTGCCAGCAGTTTAGCACCGGTTGGCAATCAGCCCCAGCATTTT. Protein: CASSLAPVGNQPQHF.

This clone appeared a single time. V and J are TRBV5-5 and TRBJ1-5; D is perhaps TRBD1 (6 bases). The CDR3 runs 14 residues. Germline V lookup: CDR1 SGHKS, CDR2 YYEKEE (reference sequence). Trimming took 5 bases from V and 5 from J, leaving 14 bases between them. As DNA, the CDR3 is TGTGCCAGCAGGACCGGGACACCCGATCAGCCCCAGCATTTT. This encodes CASRTGTPDQPQHF.

The chain links TRBV5-1 to TRBJ2-1; TRBD2 aligns across 11 bases. Unmatched junction bases numbered 3, after V lost 4 bases and J lost 0 bases. Germline V gene lookup returns CDR1 SGHRS and CDR2 YFSETQ. This CDR3 contains 16 residues. The CDR3 loop reads CASSATSGSSYNEQFF. CDR3 nucleotides: TGCGCCAGCAGCGCCACTAGCGGGAGCTCCTACAATGAGCAGTTCTTC.

This clone is a singleton in its sample. The DNA for the CDR3 is TGTGCCAGCGAAAGACAGGGGGAACACTATGCTTTCTTT. This gives the protein CASERQGEHYAFF. V is TRBV2 and J is TRBJ1-1; 9 bases fit TRBD1. The CDR3 is made up of 13 amino acids. CDR1 and CDR2 from the germline V gene are SNHLY and FYNNEI. V lost 8 bases and J lost 11; bases outside the gene matches: 12.

This chain's CDR3 is CASSPGPGGIQPQHF. DNA of the CDR3: TGTGCCAGCAGCCCGGGCCCGGGAGGGATTCAGCCCCAGCATTTT. V and J are TRBV7-9 and TRBJ1-5; D not resolved. This CDR3 is 15 amino acids long. Trimming shortened V by 5 bases and J by 6 bases, and 17 bases separated the two germline ends. The germline CDR1 and CDR2 sequences are SEHNR and FQNEAQ (reference sequence).

The chain carries TRBV6-6 and TRBJ1-2, with TRBD1 identical over 7 bases. The CDR3 runs 14 residues. Germline V lookup: CDR1 MNHNY, CDR2 SVGAGI (reference sequence). V trimming: 1 base; J trimming: 6 bases; junction bases outside the gene matches: 5. CDR3 DNA sequence: TGTGCCAGCAGTTACTTAGGGGGCGCAGATGGCTACACCTTC. The encoded protein is CASSYLGGADGYTF.

This clone was detected a few times. The chain uses TRBV19 and TRBJ2-6; 8 bases agree with TRBD1. Trimming took 7 bases from V and 4 from J; bases not matched to a gene: 15. This CDR3 region has 18 residues. Germline CDR1 reads LNHDA; CDR2 reads SQIVND (reference sequence). Here the CDR3 reads CASIPTGGPVGGANVLTF. The CDR3 bases are TGTGCCAGTATCCCAACAGGGGGACCGGTGGGGGGGGCCAACGTCCTGACTTTC.

This sequence joins TRBV11-2 and TRBJ1-2, with 10 bases identical to TRBD1. After removal of 6 bases from V and 7 bases from J, the junction contained 17 bases not matched to a gene. Per germline, CDR1 SGHAT and CDR2 FQNNGV. The CDR3 is 17 amino acids. The CDR3 DNA sequence: TGTGCCAGCAGATCCATCCGGGACAGGGGAAATTTACGTGGCTACACCTTC. Protein sequence: CASRSIRDRGNLRGYTF.

This chain joins TRBV19 and TRBJ2-1, with 8 positions matching TRBD2. Germline values: CDR1 LNHDA, CDR2 SQIVND (reference sequence). J gave up 10 bases and V 3 bases, and 8 bases lay outside the gene matches. This CDR3 comprises 14 residues. CDR3 region: CASSIGGAWGEQFF. Here the CDR3 DNA reads TGTGCCAGTAGTATCGGGGGGGCCTGGGGAGAGCAGTTCTTC.

The chain joins TRBV19 to TRBJ1-6; D unresolved. The CDR3 has 14 residues. Deletions cut 7 bases from V and 10 bases from J, with 17 bases between. Per germline, CDR1 LNHDA and CDR2 SQIVND (reference sequence). The CDR3 loop reads CASTKAGSQSPLHF. The CDR3, as DNA: TGTGCCAGTACCAAAGCAGGATCGCAGTCACCCCTCCACTTT. The variable domain in full, with the rest retrieved from reference TRBV19 and TRBJ1-6, is DGGITQSPKYLFRKEGQNVTLSCEQNLNHDAMYWYRQDPGQGLRLIYYSQIVNDFQKGDIAEGYSVSREKKESFPLTVTSAQKNPTAFYLCASTKAGSQSPLHFGNGTRLTVT.

The gene calls are TRBV7-9 and TRBJ1-2; 7 positions match TRBD1. This CDR3 contains 14 residues. CDR1 is SEHNR, CDR2 FQNEAQ, per germline (reference sequence). V shed 6 bases and J 5 bases; nucleotides not matched to a gene: 9. CDR3 bases: TGTGCCAGCAGATCGACAGGGATTGGGTATGGCTACACCTTC. Its translation is CASRSTGIGYGYTF.

V usage is TRBV10-3 and J usage is TRBJ2-1; 8 nucleotides align to TRBD2. This CDR3 is built from 14 residues. In germline, CDR1 is ENHRY, CDR2 SYGVKD. J was trimmed by 3 bases and V by 4 bases; bases with no gene match: 2. As DNA, the CDR3 is TGTGCCATCAGTGGACTAGCGCACTACAATGAGCAGTTCTTC. Translation: CAISGLAHYNEQFF.

The chain couples TRBV9 to TRBJ2-3; 9 bases line up with TRBD2. From germline, CDR1 is SGDLS and CDR2 YYNGEE. This CDR3 is 16 amino acids long. V lost 0 bases to trimming and J lost 3 bases; unmatched junction nucleotides: 5. DNA of the CDR3: TGTGCCAGCAGCGTAGGTCTAGCGGGGAAGACAGATACGCAGTATTTT. This translates into CASSVGLAGKTDTQYF. Using reference TRBV9 and TRBJ2-3 for the parts outside the CDR3, the full variable domain is DSGVTQTPKHLITATGQRVTLRCSPRSGDLSVYWYQQSLDQGLQFLIQYYNGEERAKGNILERFSAQQFPDLHSELNLSSLELGDSALYFCASSVGLAGKTDTQYFGPGTRLTVL.

This clone was counted between two and nine times. The chain uses TRBV10-3 and TRBJ1-1, with D perhaps matching TRBD1 (5 bases). The CDR3 length is 14 residues. Between the trimmed V and J ends, which lost 4 bases and 0 bases, there was a span of 9 bases. CDR1 and CDR2 from the germline V gene are ENHRY and SYGVKD. As DNA, the CDR3 is TGTGCCATCAGTGTAGGAGGGGTGAACACTGAAGCTTTCTTT. This gives the protein CAISVGGVNTEAFF.

The V and J genes are TRBV7-2 and TRBJ2-1; TRBD2 might be the D (5 bases). The ends were cut back, 4 bases at V and 7 bases at J, with 11 bases in the middle. The germline V gene has CDR1 SGHTA and CDR2 FQGNSA. The CDR3 has 13 residues. CDR3 residues: CASSSRASNEQFF. DNA for the CDR3: TGTGCCAGCAGCTCGAGGGCGAGTAATGAGCAGTTCTTC.

This rearrangement joins TRBV28 to TRBJ1-1, with D hard to call. This CDR3 comprises 12 residues. The V gene's germline CDR1 is MDHEN and CDR2 SYDVKM. The ends were cut back, 5 bases at V and 7 bases at J, with 11 bases in the middle. CDR3 protein: CASSDIVSEAFF. The CDR3 nucleotides read TGTGCCAGCAGTGACATCGTTAGTGAAGCTTTCTTT.

The chain carries TRBV19 and TRBJ1-2, with D perhaps TRBD1 (5 bases). Germline CDR1 is LNHDA and CDR2 is SQIVND (reference sequence). Deletions cut 5 bases from V and 3 bases from J, with 13 bases between. The CDR3 covers 14 residues. Written as DNA, the CDR3 is TGTGCCAGTAGTTCCCAGGGAGGGGACTATGGCTACACCTTC. It encodes CASSSQGGDYGYTF.

The chain carries TRBV6-1 and TRBJ2-7; 7 bases match TRBD1. Germline CDR1 reads MNHNS; CDR2 reads SASEGT. Trimming took 5 bases from V and 1 from J; bases not matched to a gene: 8. The CDR3 is 15 residues long. The CDR3: CASSQGGGRSYEQYF. CDR3 DNA sequence: TGTGCCAGCAGTCAAGGGGGCGGTAGGTCCTACGAGCAGTACTTC.

The V gene is TRBV2, the J gene TRBJ1-5; D possibly corresponds to TRBD1 (5 bases). The germline V and J ends were trimmed by 5 bases and 5 bases, with 10 bases remaining between them. Germline V lookup: CDR1 SNHLY, CDR2 FYNNEI. This CDR3 has 13 amino acids. The CDR3 protein is CASSYQGYQPQHF. CDR3 DNA: TGTGCCAGCAGTTACCAGGGCTATCAGCCCCAGCATTTT.

CDR3 in DNA: TGTGCCAGCAGCCCGGGACAGGCTCCCAATGAGCAGTTCTTC. It is translated as CASSPGQAPNEQFF. The chain joins TRBV7-2 to TRBJ2-1, with 8 bases matching TRBD1. The germline CDR1 and CDR2 sequences are SGHTA and FQGNSA. V was clipped by 5 bases and J by 6 bases; unmatched bases: 6. The CDR3 has 14 residues.

The V call is TRBV6-4, the J call TRBJ1-2; 8 positions agree with TRBD1. The CDR3 runs to 12 residues. Germline V gene data show CDR1 as MRHNA and CDR2 as SNTAGT. Trimming took 5 bases from V and 7 from J; bases not matched to a gene: 3. This chain's CDR3 is CASSTGGSGYTF. The CDR3 DNA sequence: TGTGCCAGCAGTACAGGGGGAAGTGGCTACACCTTC.

This clone was observed once. V is TRBV19 and J is TRBJ2-1, with TRBD2 as a possible D gene (5 bases). CDR1 LNHDA and CDR2 SQIVND come from the germline V gene (reference sequence). This CDR3 comprises 12 residues. V was cut by 6 bases and J by 5 bases, with 8 bases left in between. CDR3 DNA: TGTGCCAGTAGAGGACTGAACAATGAGCAGTTCTTC. Translated, it gives CASRGLNNEQFF.